This TCR beta chain was identified in a study of tumor-infiltrating lymphocytes in primary liver carcinoma. Unsorted whole blood yielded blood RNA, and germline DNA was extracted as well. Chronic HBV infection was present, with no prior treatment. Findings and caveats of the study: Tumor top-250-clone fraction significantly exceeded that of blood (p = 0.039).

This clonotype was detected ten times or more. The antigen remains undetermined. Germline is not matched at one junction end, which may reflect a read error. Germline lookup yields CDR1 MNHEY and CDR2 SVGEGT. The CDR3 has 14 residues. The investigators made TCR beta cDNA from 400 to 550 ng total RNA, using a constant-region primer. A slightly modified ARM-PCR protocol with three nested multiplex PCR rounds produced these TCR beta libraries. Each of the first two PCR rounds ran 9 to 11 cycles with TRBV1-TRBV30 forward and C-beta reverse primers. TCRdb fed the multiplex PCR reads into MiXCR, producing one record per CDR3 protein. In the table there are about 310,000 distinct CDR3 sequences, 50% to 70% of which are singletons.

The rearrangement links TRBV6-2 or TRBV6-3 to TRBJ2-2; D is ambiguous. Sequences were obtained from peripheral blood. The origin of this receptor is a man in his forties or fifties with primary liver carcinoma and hepatitis B virus infection. The CDR3 spells CASSYSGNSGELFF. The CDR3 bases are TGTGCCAGCAGTTACTCGGGTAACAGCGGGGAGCTGTTTTTT.